This entry lists 3 T cell receptor beta chains sequenced from one sample in a study of blood T cell repertoires in COVID-19. Data came from immunoSEQ multiplex PCR; TCRdb stores just in-frame clones and leaves some out. The profile shows 69,000 or so clones, about four fifths of them singletons. Source material: peripheral blood. The receptors originated from a man aged 45 to 65 with COVID-19, enrolled during active disease.

J is TRBJ2-1 and V is TRBV9, with TRBD2 matching over 12 bases. From germline, CDR1 is SGDLS and CDR2 YYNGEE. The length of the CDR3 is 17 residues. V was clipped by 2 bases and J by 0 bases; unmatched bases: 3. CDR3: CASSVGLAGSSYNEQFF. The CDR3 bases are TGTGCCAGCAGCGTCGGACTAGCGGGGAGCTCCTACAATGAGCAGTTCTTC.

The chain couples TRBV4-1 to TRBJ1-5, with 10 positions matching TRBD1. V dropped 2 bases and J dropped 5; count of bases not matched to a gene: 3. Germline CDR1 MGHRA, CDR2 YSYEKL. This CDR3 has 15 residues. CDR3 nucleotides: TGCGCCAGCAGCCAATGGACAGGGGGAGATCAGCCCCAGCATTTT. Translating it yields CASSQWTGGDQPQHF.

The chain joins TRBV4-1 to TRBJ2-5, with TRBD2 matching 8 bases. V gave up 5 bases and J gave up 5 bases; unmatched junction bases: 7. The CDR3 sequence is 14 residues long. The germline V gene has CDR1 MGHRA and CDR2 YSYEKL. This CDR3 reads CASSGGGPGETQYF. In DNA, the CDR3 is TGCGCCAGCAGCGGCGGGGGGCCGGGGGAGACCCAGTACTTC.